A selection of T cell receptor beta chains follows, all from one sample in a study of tumor-infiltrating lymphocytes in localized non-small cell lung cancer. Generated by immunoSEQ multiplex PCR, the TCRdb table keeps only in-frame clones and is missing some. The data contain under 8,000 clones, about 78% of them seen just once; the ten biggest clones take up roughly 10%. Sequenced: lung tumor tissue. The receptors were gathered from a human donor with non-small cell lung cancer. The CDR3 runs from the conserved cysteine through the conserved F or W. The order of the fields is D gene, clone size, V gene, J gene, CDR3 protein, CDR3 DNA. The D gene is left open where the match is weak. A clone size is listed for some rows: how often the clone was seen (once, few, many), or a class if it is expanded.

TRBD1	-	TRBV7-2	TRBJ1-1	CASSTGQGSNTEAFF	TGTGCCAGCAGCACGGGACAGGGGTCGAACACTGAAGCTTTCTTT
-	-	TRBV5-1	TRBJ1-1	CASSLEGRAKAFF	TGCGCCAGCAGCTTGGAAGGGAGGGCTAAAGCTTTCTTT
-	-	TRBV6-5	TRBJ2-2	CASSYRGYAGELFF	TGTGCCAGCAGTTACAGGGGCTACGCCGGGGAGCTGTTTTTT
-	-	TRBV5-8	TRBJ1-5	CASSLVAGSQPQHF	TGTGCCAGCAGCTTGGTAGCGGGGAGTCAGCCCCAGCATTTT
-	-	TRBV7-9	TRBJ1-1	CASSLALQVNTEAFF	TGTGCCAGCAGCTTAGCGCTACAGGTGAACACTGAAGCTTTCTTT
-	-	TRBV5-1	TRBJ2-3	CASSLEADTQYF	TGCGCCAGCAGCTTGGAGGCAGATACGCAGTATTTT
-	-	TRBV4-1	TRBJ2-4	CASSQDSENIQYF	TGCGCCAGCAGCCAGGACAGCGAAAACATTCAGTACTTC
-	-	TRBV18	TRBJ1-2	CASSPGDGYTF	TGTGCCAGCTCACCAGGGGATGGCTACACCTTC
-	once	TRBV11-2	TRBJ2-1	CASSLDGYSYNEQFF	TGTGCCAGCAGCTTAGACGGGTACTCCTACAATGAGCAGTTCTTC
-	-	TRBV9	TRBJ1-5	CASSVAGSQPQHF	TGTGCCAGCAGCGTAGCGGGGAGTCAGCCCCAGCATTTT
TRBD1	-	TRBV11-3	TRBJ2-1	CASSLEGQGSSYNEQFF	TGTGCCAGCAGCTTAGAGGGACAGGGGAGCTCCTACAATGAGCAGTTCTTC
-	-	TRBV4-2	TRBJ1-1	CASSQVLESLGTEAFF	TGTGCCAGCAGCCAAGTACTTGAGAGTTTGGGGACTGAAGCTTTCTTT
TRBD2	-	TRBV30	TRBJ2-7	CAGSPGGGAYEQYF	TGTGCCGGGAGCCCGGGGGGGGGAGCCTACGAGCAGTACTTC
-	-	TRBV2	TRBJ1-1	CASRDGNTEAFF	TGTGCCAGCAGGGACGGAAACACTGAAGCTTTCTTT
TRBD1	-	TRBV27	TRBJ1-2	CASSRRGLYGGYTF	TGTGCCAGCAGTCGAAGGGGGCTTTACGGGGGCTACACCTTC
-	medium-sized	TRBV14	TRBJ1-4	CASSQEQVRNEKLFF	TGTGCCAGCAGCCAAGAACAGGTGAGGAATGAAAAACTGTTTTTT
TRBD2	-	TRBV7-2	TRBJ2-4	CASSLGTSGFSIQYF	TGTGCCAGCAGCTTAGGGACTAGCGGTTTTAGCATTCAGTACTTC
-	-	TRBV7-9	TRBJ2-2	CASSPDTGELFF	TGTGCCAGCAGCCCAGACACCGGGGAGCTGTTTTTT
-	-	TRBV9	TRBJ1-2	CASSETANYGYTF	TGTGCCAGCAGCGAGACAGCTAACTATGGCTACACCTTC
-	few	TRBV6-5	TRBJ1-2	CASSPGYGYTF	TGTGCCAGCAGTCCAGGGTATGGCTACACCTTC
-	-	TRBV15	TRBJ1-1	CATSSYLRNTEAFF	TGTGCCACCAGCAGTTATCTTCGGAACACTGAAGCTTTCTTT
-	-	TRBV11-2	TRBJ2-7	CASSLAPLLDTPYEQYF	TGTGCCAGCAGCTTAGCGCCCCTTTTAGATACCCCCTACGAGCAGTACTTC
-	-	TRBV30	TRBJ1-5	CAWSVVSSNQPQHF	TGTGCCTGGAGTGTGGTCAGTAGCAATCAGCCCCAGCATTTT
-	-	TRBV6-5	TRBJ1-4	CASRSGTLNEKLFF	TGTGCCAGCAGGTCCGGGACCCTTAATGAAAAACTGTTTTTT
-	-	TRBV30	TRBJ1-2	CAWKKGHPLANYGYTF	TGTGCCTGGAAAAAAGGACACCCGTTAGCTAACTATGGCTACACCTTC
-	-	TRBV5-1	TRBJ2-7	CASSLGLPLGTYF	TGCGCCAGCAGCTTGGGGCTCCCCCTCGGCACGTACTTC
-	-	TRBV7-6	TRBJ2-3	CASSLGTDTQYF	TGTGCCAGCAGCTTAGGAACAGATACGCAGTATTTT
-	-	TRBV6-5	TRBJ2-5	CASSYSFTSQQETQYF	TGTGCCAGCAGTTACTCATTTACTAGTCAGCAAGAGACCCAGTACTTC
-	once	TRBV27	TRBJ2-6	CASSLGSHGANVLTF	TGTGCCAGCAGTTTAGGAAGTCATGGGGCCAACGTCCTGACTTTC
-	-	TRBV7-6	TRBJ2-5	CASSLVWEAQYF	TGTGCCAGCAGCTTAGTTTGGGAGGCCCAGTACTTC
TRBD1	-	TRBV11-3	TRBJ2-3	CASSAGQGGTDTQYF	TGTGCCAGCAGCGCGGGACAGGGGGGAACAGATACGCAGTATTTT
-	-	TRBV20-1	TRBJ1-1	CSASGNTEAFF	TGCAGTGCATCGGGGAACACTGAAGCTTTCTTT
TRBD2	-	TRBV6-1	TRBJ2-1	CASSEAGLAGLRFF	TGTGCCAGCAGTGAAGCCGGACTAGCGGGTCTCCGGTTCTTC
-	-	TRBV5-4	TRBJ2-5	CASSLGQQETQYF	TGTGCCAGCAGCTTGGGACAGCAAGAGACCCAGTACTTC
-	-	TRBV30	TRBJ1-4	CASQGRNEKLFF	TGTGCCTCGCAGGGGAGGAATGAAAAACTGTTTTTT
-	-	TRBV15	TRBJ1-1	CATSRGGDDALNTEAFF	TGTGCCACCAGCAGGGGGGGGGACGACGCTTTGAACACTGAAGCTTTCTTT
-	-	TRBV5-4	TRBJ1-6	CASSSGPGTYNSPLHF	TGTGCCAGCAGCTCCGGTCCCGGGACGTATAATTCACCCCTCCACTTT
-	-	TRBV27	TRBJ2-3	CASSPVRGEGTDTQYF	TGTGCCAGCAGTCCGGTGAGGGGAGAAGGCACAGATACGCAGTATTTT
-	-	TRBV10-2	TRBJ2-7	CASGRSSYEQYF	TGCGCCAGCGGTAGGAGCTCCTACGAGCAGTACTTC
-	-	TRBV5-1	TRBJ1-2	CASSLGLGTLNYGYTF	TGCGCCAGCAGCTTGGGATTGGGAACATTGAACTATGGCTACACCTTC